This T cell receptor (beta chain) was obtained from a study of shared clonotypes between healthy human individuals (dated by TCRdb to between 2020 and 2021). At the level of the whole study: Two women and three men aged 18 to 49 years were included in the cohort. To estimate repertoire size and how much clonotype sharing occurs between individuals, the study deeply sequenced the blood TCR repertoires of roughly 5 healthy adults. For each donor, CD4 naive and CD4 memory were each run on three plates, CD8 naive on two plates, and CD8 memory on one plate. Between about 0.9 and 10 billion PBMCs per donor were obtained by leukapheresis. Different laboratories and diverse techniques were used to prepare libraries and sequence TCR repertoires, to increase sequencing depth and limit assay-specific biases. Overall study results and their limits: The small number of donors limited the genetic and exposure-history diversity represented. Even with the large sequencing depth, rarefaction of the sorted-subset datasets indicated that sequencing was incomplete. Across four donors, about 5% of naive CD4, around 3.3% of naive CD8, 2% to 2.5% of memory CD4, and approximately 0.42% of memory CD8 clonotypes were shared. Pairwise subsampling indicated that sequencing depth was expected to affect the degree of clonotype sharing among donors. Higher generation probabilities were observed for clonotypes shared by all four sorted-subset donors than for non-shared clonotypes. Sampling was restricted to blood, and TCR repertoires in tissues likely differ from the TCR repertoires found in blood. Naive subsets generally had larger estimated clonotype richness than memory subsets did.

Using the deep immunoSEQ assay, multiplex PCR amplified TCR CDR3 regions from genomic DNA. Extracted genomic DNA from each cell subset was distributed evenly across all wells of several immunoSEQ 96-well plates, and each plate was treated as a replicate. For sorted subsets, each replicate PCR was loaded with approximately 200 ng genomic DNA, equivalent to 25,000 to 35,000 T cell genomes. The purified libraries were quantified using a Qubit 3.0 fluorometer, sized with a Bioanalyzer 2100, and then quantified again using the KAPA Library Quantification kit. A separate single-read 150-cycle Illumina NextSeq 550 flow cell was used to sequence each immunoSEQ 96-well plate. The authors' pipeline ran thus. The immunoSEQ output contained only junctional sequences without quality scores, so filtering could not match that applied to full-length reads. To assign V/J genes and CDR3, sequences were annotated against IMGT germline references using PyIR, a Python wrapper for IgBLAST v1.9. Reads were filtered out if the reads had weak V/J assignments (E-value above 1e-6), no CDR3, stop codons, out-of-frame junctions, or ambiguous translated residues. V3J clonotypes were defined as sequences sharing the same inferred V gene, J gene, and CDR3 amino acid sequence. Percentage overlap between repertoires was computed as shared unique clonotypes divided by the size of the smaller repertoire. Three approaches were used to assess repertoire richness: RTK rarefaction, the Chao1 estimator, and Recon v2.1 estimates of unobserved clonotypes. Generation probabilities for all TCRbeta clonotypes obtained by the gDNA method from a few donors were computed using OLGA. In its TCRdb copy, this immuneACCESS table keeps in-frame sequences only and misses some clones. Where compared with another copy, unresolved V genes explain less than half of these, and the others have no known cause. V and J calls and clone size are those listed in that table; D and trimming were worked out from the DNA. Within this sample are more than 2,000,000 clones, with approximately 92% of them counted one time only. The ten largest clones represent 0.14% of the sample.

A remark on this clone: Its antigen has not been determined. The sample holds no much larger clone one base away, and base qualities are not on file.

V drops 0 bases and J drops 2 bases, leaving 12 bases in between. Taken from cysteine to phenylalanine, the CDR3 has 15 residues. The read is trimmed to its CDR3 DNA, 45 bases read in frame from base 1. The CDR1 and CDR2 encoded by the germline V gene (reference sequence) are SGHNT and YYREEE. Donors were healthy HIV-negative adults with no recently reported acute infections or vaccinations. Only Caucasian adults living in Nashville, Tennessee, USA were represented among the donors. Magnetic negative selection was used to enrich CD4+ T cells, after which naive cells were positively selected on CD45RA and the negative fraction became the memory subset. After blood collection by leukapheresis, PBMCs were isolated using Ficoll-Histopaque density gradient centrifugation and then cryopreserved in the vapor phase of liquid nitrogen. Analytical flow cytometry was used to check the purity and quantity of each magnetically sorted T cell population. From each sorted fraction, genomic DNA was isolated and quantified by UV absorbance on a Nanodrop 2000c.

Sample: naive CD4+ T cells sorted from blood. The sample's cell subset or site label, decoded: CD45RA+ positively selected. The TCR comes from a man aged 18 to 29 in good health. The V and J genes are TRBV5-4 and TRBJ2-7, with a tentative D gene TRBD2 over 6 matching bases. The CDR3 loop reads CASSLDGGGAYEQYF. The nucleotides read TGTGCCAGCAGCTTGGACGGGGGAGGAGCCTACGAGCAGTACTTC.